This T cell receptor beta chain emerged from a study of blood T cells in healthy people across ages. Primed by a sample-barcoded 5' primer and a J-beta primer mix, a second PCR proceeded for roughly 7 to 12 cycles. TCRdb processed the 5' RACE reads anew with MiXCR; each CDR3 protein has one entry. The data show more than 700,000 distinct CDR3 sequences, less than 60% seen once. Looked up from germline, CDR1 is MDHEN and CDR2 is SYDVKM. V was trimmed by 10 bases and J by 4 bases, leaving 10 bases between them. CDR3 length equals 11 residues. This TCR was recovered from an elderly man in good health. V usage is TRBV28 and J usage is TRBJ1-2; D is ambiguous. Sequenced material: blood. DNA of the CDR3: TGTGCCATCTACAGCCGCTATGGCTACACCTTC. The encoded protein is CAIYSRYGYTF.